Listed below are T cell receptor beta chains from one sample, sequenced in a study of blood T cell repertoires in COVID-19. Profiling relied on immunoSEQ multiplex PCR, and the TCRdb table lists in-frame clones only, not all of them. The data hold 80,000 to 100,000 clones, with around 82% observed a single time. The source material was peripheral blood. The receptors come from a man in his fifties who had recovered from COVID-19. CDR3s include the opening cysteine and the closing phenylalanine or tryptophan. Each record gives: CDR3 DNA, CDR3 protein, J gene, V gene, D gene, clone size, CDR3 length. The D gene is left open where the match is weak. A row's size may be missing; if present it is once, few, many or a size class.

CDR3 DNA: TGTGCCATCAGTAGGGCAGCGGGCCTCCAAGAGACCCAGTACTTC
CDR3 protein: CAISRAAGLQETQYF
J gene: TRBJ2-5
V gene: TRBV10-3
D gene: NA
clone size: NA
CDR3 length: 15

CDR3 DNA: TGCGCCAGCAGCTTGGGCCGACCAACCGGGGCTGAAGCTTTCTTT
CDR3 protein: CASSLGRPTGAEAFF
J gene: TRBJ1-1
V gene: TRBV5-1
D gene: NA
clone size: NA
CDR3 length: 15

CDR3 DNA: TGCGCCAGCAGCTTGGACAGGGCTGGGTATTCACCCCTCCACTTT
CDR3 protein: CASSLDRAGYSPLHF
J gene: TRBJ1-6
V gene: TRBV5-1
D gene: NA
clone size: NA
CDR3 length: 15

CDR3 DNA: TGTGCCAGCAGCACTGGACAGGGAAACAATTCACCCCTCCACTTT
CDR3 protein: CASSTGQGNNSPLHF
J gene: TRBJ1-6
V gene: TRBV9
D gene: TRBD1
clone size: NA
CDR3 length: 15

CDR3 DNA: TGTGCCAGCAGCCTGGGAGCGGGACATGGGGGTTTAGAGCAGTTCTTC
CDR3 protein: CASSLGAGHGGLEQFF
J gene: TRBJ2-1
V gene: TRBV3-1/TRBV3-2
D gene: NA
clone size: NA
CDR3 length: 16

CDR3 DNA: TGCAGCGTCCAGCCAGTCCAGGGGGGCTATGGCTACACCTTC
CDR3 protein: CSVQPVQGGYGYTF
J gene: TRBJ1-2
V gene: TRBV29-1
D gene: TRBD1
clone size: NA
CDR3 length: 14

CDR3 DNA: TGCGCCAGCAGCCAAGATTCAAAGGGACTAGCGTTATATGAGCAGTTCTTC
CDR3 protein: CASSQDSKGLALYEQFF
J gene: TRBJ2-1
V gene: TRBV4-1
D gene: TRBD2
clone size: NA
CDR3 length: 17

CDR3 DNA: TGTGCCAGCAGTTACGGGGAGGGGATTGGTGAAAAACTGTTTTTT
CDR3 protein: CASSYGEGIGEKLFF
J gene: TRBJ1-4
V gene: TRBV6-5
D gene: NA
clone size: few
CDR3 length: 15

CDR3 DNA: TGTGCCAGCAGGGACAGGGAGCTTAGCACTGAAGCTTTCTTT
CDR3 protein: CASRDRELSTEAFF
J gene: TRBJ1-1
V gene: TRBV6-6
D gene: TRBD1
clone size: NA
CDR3 length: 14

CDR3 DNA: TGCAGCGTTGAAGAACAGGGGGCTTCTGGCTACACCTTC
CDR3 protein: CSVEEQGASGYTF
J gene: TRBJ1-2
V gene: TRBV29-1
D gene: TRBD1
clone size: NA
CDR3 length: 13

CDR3 DNA: TGTGCCAGCAAGGGACAGGGAAATCAGCCCCAGCATTTT
CDR3 protein: CASKGQGNQPQHF
J gene: TRBJ1-5
V gene: TRBV3-1/TRBV3-2
D gene: TRBD1
clone size: few
CDR3 length: 13

CDR3 DNA: TGTGCCAGCAGTTTGGGCCTAGCGGGAGTGACCGGGGAGCTGTTTTTT
CDR3 protein: CASSLGLAGVTGELFF
J gene: TRBJ2-2
V gene: TRBV27
D gene: TRBD2
clone size: few
CDR3 length: 16

CDR3 DNA: TGTGCCAGCAGTTTAATCCGGGGGACCGGCTACACCTTC
CDR3 protein: CASSLIRGTGYTF
J gene: TRBJ1-2
V gene: TRBV12-3/TRBV12-4
D gene: NA
clone size: once
CDR3 length: 13

CDR3 DNA: TGTGCCAGTGCAGACAGGCCTTTCTACGAGCAGTACTTC
CDR3 protein: CASADRPFYEQYF
J gene: TRBJ2-7
V gene: TRBV19
D gene: NA
clone size: NA
CDR3 length: 13

CDR3 DNA: TGCAGCGTGGAAACTAGCGGGGGGTGGGATACGCAGTATTTT
CDR3 protein: CSVETSGGWDTQYF
J gene: TRBJ2-3
V gene: TRBV29-1
D gene: TRBD2
clone size: medium-sized
CDR3 length: 14

CDR3 DNA: TGTGCCAGCAGCTCCGACACATTAGCCAAAAACATTCAGTACTTC
CDR3 protein: CASSSDTLAKNIQYF
J gene: TRBJ2-4
V gene: TRBV2
D gene: NA
clone size: NA
CDR3 length: 15

CDR3 DNA: TGTGCCAGCAGCCCCGCATCGGGGCGCGGGGGGGCCTCAGAGACCCAGTACTTC
CDR3 protein: CASSPASGRGGASETQYF
J gene: TRBJ2-5
V gene: TRBV4-2
D gene: TRBD2
clone size: NA
CDR3 length: 18

CDR3 DNA: TGTGCCAGCAGTAGCAGGGGGAACACTGAAGCTTTCTTT
CDR3 protein: CASSSRGNTEAFF
J gene: TRBJ1-1
V gene: TRBV6-6
D gene: NA
clone size: NA
CDR3 length: 13

CDR3 DNA: TGCGCCAGCAGCCAAGATCGAAGGGGGAACTCTGGGGCCAACGTCCTGACTTTC
CDR3 protein: CASSQDRRGNSGANVLTF
J gene: TRBJ2-6
V gene: TRBV4-1
D gene: NA
clone size: NA
CDR3 length: 18

CDR3 DNA: TGCAGCGTTGCATCGGGGAGCCGTCCGGGGGGCTACACCTTC
CDR3 protein: CSVASGSRPGGYTF
J gene: TRBJ1-2
V gene: TRBV29-1
D gene: NA
clone size: NA
CDR3 length: 14

CDR3 DNA: TGTGCCAGCAGTATCCAGTCCAATCAGCCCCAGCATTTT
CDR3 protein: CASSIQSNQPQHF
J gene: TRBJ1-5
V gene: TRBV6-5
D gene: NA
clone size: NA
CDR3 length: 13